These 29 T cell receptor beta chains originate from one sample sequenced in a study of CD8+CD57+ T cells in acquired aplastic anemia. All patients picked for sequencing had shown, by flow cytometry, an expansion of CD8+CD57+ cells. Genomic DNA, serving as template, underwent TCR beta VDJ and CDR3 profiling. In TCRdb, the reads were re-called with MiXCR into one record per CDR3 protein. The sample records more than 200,000 distinct CDR3 sequences, approximately 51% being singletons. Sequenced sample: sorted CD4+, CD8+, or CD8+CD57+ T cells (not recorded which) from PBMCs. These receptors were taken from a human donor with aplastic anemia.

Concerning this clonotype itself: An end of the junction does not agree with germline; a read error may underlie this. The chain is built from TRBV20-1 and TRBJ1-4, with D possibly being TRBD1 (6 bases). The germline V gene encodes CDR1 DFQATT and CDR2 SNEGSKA (reference sequence). CDR3 length: 15 amino acids. The CDR3 region has the DNA TGCAGTGCTAGAGTTCGAGGGGGGTCAAATGAAGAACTGTTTTTT. This sequence encodes CSARVRGGSNEELFF.

This clonotype was seen more than once but under ten times. This chain connects TRBV6-8 to TRBJ1-4; the match to TRBD1 covers 7 bases. Germline loops: CDR1 MNHGY, CDR2 SAAAGT. V lost 7 bases, J lost 8 bases, and 16 bases stayed unmatched. The CDR3 covers 16 residues. The CDR3 nucleotides read TGTGCCAGCACCCAGGCCTACCGGGACAGAGAAGAAAAACTGTTTTTT. This translates into CASTQAYRDREEKLFF.

This clonotype was detected many times. Written as DNA, the CDR3 is TGTGCCAGCAGCTTAGGGGCAGGGCTATACGAGCAGTACTTC. The encoded protein is CASSLGAGLYEQYF. The rearrangement links TRBV7-8 to TRBJ2-7; tentatively, D is TRBD1 (5 bases). The CDR3 is 14 residues long. Germline values: CDR1 SGHVS, CDR2 FQNEAQ. Trimming shortened V by 1 base and J by 4 bases, and 11 bases separated the two germline ends. Together with reference TRBV7-8 and TRBJ2-7, the CDR3 gives the full variable domain: GAGVSQSPRYKVAKRGQDVALRCDPISGHVSLFWYQQALGQGPEFLTYFQNEAQLDKSGLPSDRFFAERPEGSVSTLKIQRTQQEDSAVYLCASSLGAGLYEQYFGPGTRLTVT.

The J gene is TRBJ2-5, the V gene TRBV29-1; 7 nucleotides align to TRBD1. CDR1 and CDR2 from the germline V gene are SQVTM and ANQGSEA. The CDR3 loop spans 13 amino acids. The ends lost 7 bases at V and 1 base at J; junction bases unmatched: 6. The CDR3: CSANRGPQETQYF. CDR3 nucleotide sequence: TGCAGCGCTAACAGGGGTCCCCAAGAGACCCAGTACTTC.

The chain joins TRBV20-1 to TRBJ2-3; D possibly corresponds to TRBD1 (7 bases). Germline V gene sequence: CDR1 DFQATT, CDR2 SNEGSKA (reference sequence). The CDR3 is 14 amino acids. Trimming stripped 5 bases from V and 0 bases from J, with 12 bases between. The CDR3 reads CSARQGLSTDTQYF. DNA for the CDR3: TGCAGTGCTCGACAGGGACTTAGCACAGATACGCAGTATTTT.

This chain connects TRBV7-8 to TRBJ2-5, with D perhaps TRBD2 (7 bases). The V end was cut by 2 bases, the J end by 5 bases, with 15 bases between. CDR1 and CDR2 (germline): SGHVS, FQNEAQ. CDR3 length: 15 amino acids. CDR3 sequence: CASSLLEGGQETQYF. In DNA form, the CDR3 reads TGTGCCAGCAGCTTATTGGAGGGGGGGCAGGAGACCCAGTACTTC.

The chain carries TRBV2 and TRBJ2-7; D gene ambiguous. CDR3 length: 12 residues. The V end was cut by 9 bases, the J end by 6 bases, with 15 bases between. The germline gives CDR1 SNHLY, CDR2 FYNNEI. This CDR3 is CARGEITCEQYF. The CDR3 DNA reads as TGTGCCAGGGGTGAGATTACCTGCGAGCAGTACTTC.

The chain uses TRBV6-6 and TRBJ1-5, with 7 bases identical to TRBD1. Unmatched junction bases numbered 4, after V lost 8 bases and J lost 3 bases. Per the germline V gene, CDR1 is MNHNY and CDR2 is SVGAGI (reference sequence). This CDR3 is 13 amino acids long. The CDR3 protein is CASWDSNNQPQHF. For the CDR3, the DNA is TGTGCCAGCTGGGACAGCAACAATCAGCCCCAGCATTTT.

This clonotype was counted only a few times. The V and J genes are TRBV7-9 and TRBJ1-6; 8 bases are a match to TRBD1. V shed 6 bases and J 9 bases; nucleotides not matched to a gene: 7. The germline V gene encodes CDR1 SEHNR and CDR2 FQNEAQ (reference sequence). The CDR3 covers 14 residues. The CDR3 loop is CASSSDRALSPLHF. CDR3 coding DNA: TGTGCCAGCAGTTCGGACAGGGCACTTTCACCCCTCCACTTT.

This clonotype appeared many times. This sequence joins TRBV6-4 and TRBJ1-6; D is unresolved. Deletions cut 2 bases from V and 8 bases from J, with 7 bases between. There are 13 residues in the CDR3. Germline CDR1 MRHNA, CDR2 SNTAGT. This chain's CDR3 is CASSDQGDSPLHF. The CDR3 DNA is TGTGCCAGCAGTGACCAAGGTGATTCACCCCTCCACTTT.

This clonotype has only a few counts. Compared with germline, one end of the junction differs, possibly owing to a read error. The chain carries TRBV7-2 and TRBJ2-7; TRBD2 matches 7 bases. Germline CDR1 SGHTA, CDR2 FQGNSA. The CDR3 sequence is 13 residues long. CDR3 loop: CASSQTSSNEQYF. As DNA, the CDR3 is TGTGCCAGCAGCCAGACTAGCTCCAACGAGCAGTACTTC.

This sequence joins TRBV20-1 and TRBJ2-7; TRBD1 matches at 12 bases. The junction had 13 bases not matched to a gene; V was cut back by 2 bases and J by 5 bases. The CDR3 spans 17 residues. Germline loops: CDR1 DFQATT, CDR2 SNEGSKA (reference sequence). The CDR3 coding sequence is TGCAGTGCTAGAAACCCGGGACAGGGGGCGACCGACAACGAGCAGTACTTC. Translated: CSARNPGQGATDNEQYF.

This sequence joins TRBV20-1 and TRBJ2-1, with D perhaps matching TRBD1 (6 bases). V was clipped by 3 bases and J by 12 bases, with 21 bases between them. In germline, CDR1 is DFQATT, CDR2 SNEGSKA (reference sequence). CDR3 length: 14 amino acids. The CDR3 region is CSARGLGGIEVQFF. In DNA, the CDR3 is TGCAGTGCTAGGGGGCTTGGGGGCATAGAGGTGCAGTTCTTC.

This clonotype was seen ten or more times. The chain employs TRBV12-3 or TRBV12-4 and TRBJ2-3; D perhaps matches TRBD2 (7 bases). This CDR3 contains 14 residues. The germline V and J ends were trimmed by 5 bases and 6 bases, with 15 bases remaining between them. The DNA for the CDR3 is TGTGCCAGCAGTGCACCTGGGGGGGCTGATACGCAGTATTTT. It specifies CASSAPGGADTQYF.

This clonotype has ten or more counts. The V gene is TRBV6-5, the J gene TRBJ2-7; 8 bases are a match to TRBD2. V shed 10 bases, J shed 6 bases, and the junction held 5 bases outside the gene matches. Germline CDR1 reads MNHEY; CDR2 reads SVGAGI. The CDR3 length is 11 residues. In DNA, the CDR3 is TGTGCCACCTCGGGGGGGAGCGAGCAGTACTTC. It translates to CATSGGSEQYF.

The chain links TRBV4-1 to TRBJ1-3; unclear D gene. The length of the CDR3 is 16 residues. Per germline, CDR1 MGHRA and CDR2 YSYEKL. Trimming left V 1 base short and J 0 bases short, with 10 bases between. For the CDR3, the DNA is TGCGCCAGCAGCCAAGTAAGGGCCCCCTCTGGAAACACCATATATTTT. Translation gives CASSQVRAPSGNTIYF.

This clonotype was counted ten times or more. The genes are TRBV19 and TRBJ2-1; D might be TRBD2 (5 bases). Germline V gene sequence: CDR1 LNHDA, CDR2 SQIVND (reference sequence). V was trimmed by 0 bases and J by 1 base, leaving 10 bases between them. The CDR3 consists of 16 residues. The CDR3 here is CASSIETGISYNEQFF. CDR3 sequence (DNA): TGTGCCAGTAGTATAGAAACGGGGATTTCCTACAATGAGCAGTTCTTC.

There are a few counts of this clonotype. This clone may be a read error of a much larger clone one base away. V usage is TRBV6-1 and J usage is TRBJ1-5; D may be TRBD1 (6 bases). Germline V gene lookup returns CDR1 MNHNS and CDR2 SASEGT. V lost 4 bases and J lost 4, with 8 bases in between. This CDR3 is built from 13 residues. CDR3 region: CASSGTANQPQHF. Written as DNA, the CDR3 is TGTGCCAGCAGTGGGACAGCGAATCAGCCCCAGCATTTT.

V gene TRBV2 combines with J gene TRBJ2-7; 9 nucleotides align to TRBD2. The CDR3 extends over 17 amino acids. Looked up from germline, CDR1 is SNHLY and CDR2 is FYNNEI. Trimming cost V 0 bases and J 3 bases; bases outside gene matches: 9. The CDR3 coding sequence is TGTGCCAGCAGTGAAGCGTCCCTCGCGGGGGGGGGCTACGAGCAGTACTTC. Its translation: CASSEASLAGGGYEQYF.

This clonotype was detected ten times or more. This chain links TRBV28 with TRBJ1-5, with D uncertain. The germline gives CDR1 MDHEN, CDR2 SYDVKM. V gave up 6 bases and J gave up 2 bases, with 8 bases separating them. This CDR3 comprises 13 residues. CDR3 sequence reads: CASRTNGNQPQHF. As DNA, the CDR3 is TGTGCCAGCAGAACTAACGGCAATCAGCCCCAGCATTTT.

The V call is TRBV10-3, the J call TRBJ2-1; D gene ambiguous. The CDR3 totals 12 residues. V was clipped by 3 bases and J by 7 bases, with 7 bases between them. CDR1 and CDR2 from the germline V gene are ENHRY and SYGVKD. CDR3 loop: CAISDGPNEQFF. DNA of the CDR3: TGTGCCATCAGTGACGGACCGAATGAGCAGTTCTTC.

This clonotype was observed a handful of times. A much larger clonotype is one base distant, so this may be a read error. The chain is built from TRBV5-1 and TRBJ2-7; a possible D gene is TRBD1 (5 bases). The length of the CDR3 is 14 residues. V shed 0 bases and J shed 5 bases, with 12 bases lying between them. CDR1 and CDR2 from the germline V gene are SGHRS and YFSETQ. CDR3 DNA: TGCGCCAGCAGCTTGGGACAGACCACCCACGAGCAGTACTTC. As protein: CASSLGQTTHEQYF.

V and J are TRBV2 and TRBJ2-1; D unclear. Germline lookup yields CDR1 SNHLY and CDR2 FYNNEI. Trimming removed 3 bases at V and 12 bases at J, with 15 bases between. This CDR3 has 13 amino acids. DNA for the CDR3: TGTGCCAGCAGTGACTCGTGGGCTCCCAGGCAGTTCTTC. This encodes CASSDSWAPRQFF.

This clonotype was picked up many times. This chain joins TRBV19 and TRBJ1-1, with D uncertain. Germline assignment: CDR1 LNHDA and CDR2 SQIVND (reference sequence). There are 14 residues in the CDR3. V lost 4 bases and J 1 base, leaving 10 bases between the germline ends. CDR3 sequence reads: CASSTVNKNTEAFF. The DNA of the CDR3 is TGTGCCAGTAGTACAGTCAATAAGAACACTGAAGCTTTCTTT.

This CDR3 is CASSEVERGWIQYF. In DNA, the CDR3 is TGTGCCAGCAGTGAAGTTGAGCGGGGGTGGATTCAGTACTTC. The gene calls are TRBV6-4 and TRBJ2-4; 8 nucleotides match TRBD2. Germline CDR1 and CDR2: MRHNA and SNTAGT. This CDR3 is built from 14 residues. V gave up 3 bases and J gave up 10 bases; unmatched junction bases: 8.

This clonotype was counted many times. The V call is TRBV6-5, the J call TRBJ2-7; D gene uncertain. The CDR3 totals 15 residues. Trimming removed 2 bases from V and 0 bases from J, with 11 bases in between. Germline-derived CDR1 and CDR2 are MNHEY and SVGAGI. The CDR3 reads CASSYRIGRSYEQYF. In nucleotides, the CDR3 is TGTGCCAGCAGTTACAGGATCGGGCGCTCCTACGAGCAGTACTTC.

This clonotype was seen many times. The genes are TRBV5-1 and TRBJ1-6, with 9 bases matching TRBD1. The CDR3 totals 14 residues. Per germline, CDR1 SGHRS and CDR2 YFSETQ. V trimming: 4 bases; J trimming: 7 bases; junction bases outside the gene matches: 3. CDR3 amino acids: CASSTGTGNSPLHF. As DNA, the CDR3 is TGCGCCAGCAGCACCGGGACAGGGAATTCACCCCTCCACTTT.

There are many counts of this clonotype. The chain is built from TRBV5-6 and TRBJ2-7, with D possibly matching TRBD2 (5 bases). The CDR3 is 13 amino acids. Per germline, CDR1 SGHDT and CDR2 YYEEEE. The V gene lost 0 bases and the J gene lost 1 base, with 5 bases spanning the gap. CDR3 loop: CASSLAGSYEQYF. DNA of the CDR3: TGTGCCAGCAGCTTGGCGGGGTCCTACGAGCAGTACTTC.

The chain carries TRBV7-8 and TRBJ1-1; D not certain. Deletions cut 1 base from V and 14 bases from J, with 17 bases between. Germline CDR1 reads SGHVS; CDR2 reads FQNEAQ. The CDR3 covers 13 residues. The CDR3 DNA follows: TGTGCCAGCAGCTTAGGGATGAACACTGAAGGCTTCTTT. This gives the protein CASSLGMNTEGFF.